The 17 T cell receptor beta chains reported below all come from one sample, sequenced in a study of radiotherapy plus CTLA-4 blockade in lung cancer. Generated by immunoSEQ multiplex PCR, the TCRdb table keeps only in-frame clones and is missing some. Of 81,000 or so clones in the sample, around 78% were seen once. The sequencing used peripheral blood, collected from a patient treated with radiotherapy plus ipilimumab. Every receptor here comes from a human donor with non-small cell lung cancer whose response to radiotherapy plus ipilimumab could not be evaluated. Some clones in this sample may be carry-over from other donors' samples.

This clone came up once. The gene calls are TRBV4-1 and TRBJ1-5; the match to TRBD1 covers 7 bases. Germline values: CDR1 MGHRA, CDR2 YSYEKL. V trimming: 3 bases; J trimming: 3 bases; junction bases outside the gene matches: 5. The CDR3 loop spans 15 amino acids. The CDR3 reads CASSQWDSSNQPQHF. The CDR3 region has the DNA TGCGCCAGCAGCCAGTGGGACAGTTCCAATCAGCCCCAGCATTTT.

The chain carries TRBV28 and TRBJ1-6; 8 bases align to TRBD1. Looked up from germline, CDR1 is MDHEN and CDR2 is SYDVKM. Losses at the gene ends were 3 bases for V and 6 bases for J; bases not matched to a gene: 4. This CDR3 is 15 amino acids long. The CDR3 region is CASSFGQGFNSPLHF. The CDR3 coding sequence is TGTGCCAGCAGTTTTGGACAGGGATTTAATTCACCCCTCCACTTT.

The V gene is TRBV28, the J gene TRBJ1-2; 7 nucleotides agree with TRBD1. Trimming took 3 bases from V and 4 from J; bases not matched to a gene: 8. CDR3 length: 15 residues. CDR1 is MDHEN and CDR2 is SYDVKM in the germline V gene. The CDR3 spells CASSLSGDRIYGYTF. The CDR3, as DNA: TGTGCCAGCAGTTTGTCAGGGGACAGAATCTATGGCTACACCTTC.

The CDR3, as DNA: TGTGCCAGCAGCTTAACAACAGGGCATGGCTACACCTTC. Protein: CASSLTTGHGYTF. The genes are TRBV7-9 and TRBJ1-2; D might be TRBD1 (6 bases). The V end was cut by 2 bases, the J end by 6 bases, with 10 bases between. CDR1 is SEHNR and CDR2 is FQNEAQ in the germline V gene (reference sequence). The CDR3 is 13 amino acids.

J is TRBJ2-2 and V is TRBV6-5; a possible D gene is TRBD2 (6 bases). The germline V and J ends were trimmed by 4 bases and 2 bases, with 14 bases remaining between them. CDR3 length: 16 residues. Germline CDR1 and CDR2: MNHEY and SVGAGI. DNA of the CDR3: TGTGCCAGCAGTTCTTTGGGCGGGGTAAACACCGGGGAGCTGTTTTTT. Translated, it gives CASSSLGGVNTGELFF.

The V call is TRBV5-1, the J call TRBJ1-5, with D perhaps TRBD1 (5 bases). V gave up 6 bases and J gave up 3 bases, with 22 bases separating them. Germline V gene sequence: CDR1 SGHRS, CDR2 YFSETQ. The CDR3 covers 17 residues. CDR3 sequence reads: CASMVVPRQFPNQPQHF. DNA for the CDR3: TGCGCCAGCATGGTGGTCCCCCGACAGTTCCCCAATCAGCCCCAGCATTTT. Looking up the rest from reference TRBV5-1 and TRBJ1-5 gives the full variable domain: KAGVTQTPRYLIKTRGQQVTLSCSPISGHRSVSWYQQTPGQGLQFLFEYFSETQRNKGNFPGRFSGRQFSNSRSEMNVSTLELGDSALYLCASMVVPRQFPNQPQHFGDGTRLSIL.

J is TRBJ1-4 and V is TRBV5-6, with D unclear. Germline CDR1 reads SGHDT; CDR2 reads YYEEEE. This CDR3 comprises 14 residues. V lost 0 bases and J 10 bases, leaving 13 bases between the germline ends. CDR3 DNA: TGTGCCAGCAGCTTGGGGGCTTTAGCGGGAAAACTGTTTTTT. This encodes CASSLGALAGKLFF.

The V call is TRBV6-5, the J call TRBJ2-7, with 7 bases matching TRBD1. Germline-derived CDR1 and CDR2 are MNHEY and SVGAGI. CDR3 length: 14 amino acids. The V and J ends lost 0 bases and 3 bases, in that order; junction bases with no gene match: 2. The CDR3 DNA reads as TGTGCCAGCAGTTACTCCTCAGGGGGCTACGAGCAGTACTTC. As protein: CASSYSSGGYEQYF.

The J gene is TRBJ1-5, the V gene TRBV29-1; TRBD1 might be the D (5 bases). CDR3 length: 12 amino acids. Germline V CDR1 and CDR2: SQVTM, ANQGSEA. Trimming took off 6 bases at V and 9 bases at J, with 15 bases between the two ends. CDR3 bases: TGCAGCGTGCAGGGTCCAACGGGGCCCCAGCATTTT. This gives the protein CSVQGPTGPQHF.

The rearrangement links TRBV5-1 to TRBJ1-2; a possible D gene is TRBD1 (6 bases). The CDR3 has 15 residues. Trimming took 0 bases from V and 2 from J, leaving 11 bases between them. Germline V gene sequence: CDR1 SGHRS, CDR2 YFSETQ. The DNA of the CDR3 is TGCGCCAGCAGCTTGGGGGGTACAGGGAACTATGGCTACACCTTC. It is translated as CASSLGGTGNYGYTF. The complete variable domain, with remaining parts taken from reference TRBV5-1 and TRBJ1-2, reads KAGVTQTPRYLIKTRGQQVTLSCSPISGHRSVSWYQQTPGQGLQFLFEYFSETQRNKGNFPGRFSGRQFSNSRSEMNVSTLELGDSALYLCASSLGGTGNYGYTFGSGTRLTVV.

This rearrangement joins TRBV6-5 to TRBJ2-5; D is perhaps TRBD2 (7 bases). The V gene's germline CDR1 is MNHEY and CDR2 SVGAGI. Trimming shortened V by 10 bases and J by 3 bases, and 12 bases separated the two germline ends. This CDR3 contains 12 residues. CDR3 bases: TGTGCCACCCTAGGGGGGGAAGAGACCCAGTACTTC. It specifies CATLGGEETQYF.

V usage is TRBV2 and J usage is TRBJ1-6; D might be TRBD1 (5 bases). This CDR3 contains 16 residues. The V gene lost 7 bases and the J gene lost 3 bases, with 16 bases spanning the gap. Germline V lookup: CDR1 SNHLY, CDR2 FYNNEI. The CDR3 sequence: CASTLDGGIYNSPLHF. CDR3 nucleotide sequence: TGTGCCAGCACCCTGGACGGGGGGATCTATAATTCACCCCTCCACTTT. Drawing the rest from reference TRBV2 and TRBJ1-6, the complete variable domain is EPEVTQTPSHQVTQMGQEVILRCVPISNHLYFYWYRQILGQKVEFLVSFYNNEISEKSEIFDDQFSVERPDGSNFTLKIRSTKLEDSAMYFCASTLDGGIYNSPLHFGNGTRLTVT.

The rearrangement links TRBV18 to TRBJ2-7, with TRBD1 as a possible D gene (6 bases). This CDR3 is 14 amino acids long. Germline lookup yields CDR1 KGHSH and CDR2 LQKENI. The V end lost 2 bases, the J end lost 5 bases, and 13 bases lay between the germline ends. The CDR3 is CASSPNPGVHEQYF. In nucleotides, the CDR3 is TGTGCCAGCTCACCAAACCCAGGGGTCCACGAGCAGTACTTC.

V gene TRBV5-1 combines with J gene TRBJ1-5; maybe TRBD1 (5 bases). CDR3 length: 14 residues. Germline V gene lookup returns CDR1 SGHRS and CDR2 YFSETQ. Trimming pared 4 bases from V and 4 bases from J, leaving 12 bases between. For the CDR3, the DNA is TGCGCCAGCAGCCCGGCGGGGGGGAATCAGCCCCAGCATTTT. This gives the protein CASSPAGGNQPQHF.

V usage is TRBV4-2 and J usage is TRBJ1-1; no clear D. The CDR3 has 14 residues. Trimming took 3 bases from V and 3 from J, leaving 11 bases between them. Germline CDR1 and CDR2: LGHNA and YNFKEQ. As DNA, the CDR3 is TGTGCCAGCAGCCAGGAGCGCTCGCACACTGAAGCTTTCTTT. Translation: CASSQERSHTEAFF.

The V and J genes are TRBV5-1 and TRBJ2-1, with D tentatively TRBD2 (6 bases). V lost 4 bases, J lost 4 bases, and 15 bases lay in between. CDR3 length: 15 residues. CDR1 SGHRS and CDR2 YFSETQ come from the germline V gene. The CDR3 DNA reads as TGCGCCAGCAGCCCCCGGTTTGGGGGGTACAATGAGCAGTTCTTC. Translated: CASSPRFGGYNEQFF.

This clone was counted between two and nine times. The chain uses TRBV2 and TRBJ2-3; 7 nucleotides agree with TRBD1. V lost 3 bases to trimming and J lost 4 bases; unmatched junction nucleotides: 10. CDR3 length equals 16 residues. Germline CDR1 SNHLY, CDR2 FYNNEI. The CDR3 here is CASSEVETGYSDTQYF. CDR3 DNA: TGTGCCAGCAGTGAGGTGGAGACAGGGTATTCAGATACGCAGTATTTT.